This T cell receptor (beta chain) was identified in a study of tumor-infiltrating lymphocytes in primary liver carcinoma. In the study overall: Patients were men and women aged 30 to 69 years. Study-wide points: Pairs of tumor regions overlapped more than tumor-adjacent and tumor-blood pairs did. Top-250-clone fractions were significantly higher in tumors than in blood (p = 0.039). Without sorting, CD4+ versus CD8+ T cell repertoires were not compared.

The researchers obtained blood RNA from unsorted whole blood and also extracted germline DNA. This clonotype showed up many times. The antigen is unknown. Researchers generated TCR beta cDNA from roughly 520 ng of total RNA, relying on a constant-region primer. Libraries for TCR beta were built through three nested multiplex PCR rounds, which together made up a slightly modified ARM-PCR procedure. Amplification in the first two PCR rounds was performed using TRBV1-TRBV30 forward primers and a C-beta reverse primer for 10 cycles each. TCRdb passed the multiplex PCR reads through MiXCR, listing each CDR3 protein once. The data show 300,000 to 400,000 distinct CDR3 sequences, 65% seen once. Per germline, CDR1 MNHNS and CDR2 SASEGT. This CDR3 region has 15 residues. Trimming left V 2 bases short and J 0 bases short, with 10 bases between.

The genes are TRBV6-1 and TRBJ1-1; weak D call: TRBD1 (5 bases). The receptor was derived from a middle-aged man with primary liver carcinoma and hepatitis B virus infection. Sequenced: peripheral blood. The DNA of the CDR3 is TGTGCCAGCAGTGAACCCTGGGACCTGAACACTGAAGCTTTCTTT. This translates into CASSEPWDLNTEAFF.